One and the same sample provided the 22 T cell receptor beta chains below, sequenced in a study of CD8 T cells in ankylosing spondylitis. A single record per CDR3 protein comes from TCRdb applying MiXCR to the 5' RACE reads. The sample consists of approximately 350,000 distinct CDR3 sequences, about 14% of them appearing once. The sequencing sample was made of blood, either unsorted or a sorted T cell fraction (not recorded which). These receptors originate from a male donor with ankylosing spondylitis or in good health (not recorded which).

This clonotype has more than one count but fewer than ten. This sequence joins TRBV12-3 or TRBV12-4 and TRBJ1-5; D call uncertain. CDR3 length equals 14 residues. V dropped 5 bases and J dropped 1 base, with 9 bases sitting between them. The CDR3 region is CASSTIGSNQPQHF. The DNA of the CDR3 is TGTGCCAGCAGTACCATAGGGAGCAATCAGCCCCAGCATTTT.

This clonotype was seen only a few times. The rearrangement links TRBV12-5 to TRBJ2-3; unclear D gene. CDR1 and CDR2 from the germline V gene are LGHNT and FRNRAP. Trimming took off 0 bases at V and 6 bases at J, with 4 bases between the two ends. CDR3 length: 12 residues. The CDR3 DNA reads TGTGCTAGTGGTTTGGTAGGGGATACGCAGTATTTT. It yields the protein CASGLVGDTQYF.

A few counts support this clonotype. This sequence joins TRBV5-1 and TRBJ2-7, with D hard to call. Trimming stripped 0 bases from V and 0 bases from J, with 7 bases between. The CDR3 runs 14 residues. Germline CDR1 is SGHRS and CDR2 is YFSETQ. Here the CDR3 DNA reads TGCGCCAGCAGCTTGGAGAAAGCCTCCTACGAGCAGTACTTC. Protein sequence: CASSLEKASYEQYF.

In its sample, this clonotype was seen a few times. V usage is TRBV3-1 and J usage is TRBJ1-6; D unclear. The CDR3 is 11 amino acids. Trimming removed 0 bases at V and 14 bases at J, with 5 bases between. Looked up from germline, CDR1 is LGHDT and CDR2 is YNNKEL (reference sequence). The CDR3 sequence is CASSQDRTLHF. The CDR3 DNA reads as TGTGCCAGCAGCCAAGATCGGACCCTCCACTTT.

This clonotype occurred a few times. The CDR3 DNA reads TGTGCCAGCAGCTTAGAAGGGGCAGGGGGTCACAATGAGCAGTTCTTC. It is translated as CASSLEGAGGHNEQFF. V usage is TRBV11-2 and J usage is TRBJ2-1, with 7 bases aligning to TRBD1. Germline-derived CDR1 and CDR2 are SGHAT and FQNNGV. The CDR3 covers 16 residues. V lost 0 bases and J lost 5; bases outside the gene matches: 7.

This clonotype was seen a handful of times. CDR3 in amino acids: CSASGNRGSDTGELFF. CDR3 nucleotide sequence: TGCAGTGCTAGTGGAAACAGGGGATCGGACACCGGGGAGCTGTTTTTT. The chain has TRBV20-1 and TRBJ2-2; 7 bases map to TRBD1. V trimming: 3 bases; J trimming: 3 bases; junction bases outside the gene matches: 10. This CDR3 has 16 residues. Germline loops: CDR1 DFQATT, CDR2 SNEGSKA (reference sequence).

The gene calls are TRBV3-1 and TRBJ2-6; D gene ambiguous. The germline V and J ends were trimmed by 1 base and 4 bases, with 11 bases remaining between them. CDR3 size: 16 residues. From germline, CDR1 is LGHDT and CDR2 YNNKEL (reference sequence). CDR3 nucleotide sequence: TGTGCCAGCAGCCAAGCCGCTTCCCTAGGGGCCAACGTCCTGACTTTC. Amino acid sequence: CASSQAASLGANVLTF.

The chain links TRBV15 to TRBJ1-4; no reliable D call. The CDR3 spans 13 residues. V was clipped by 1 base and J by 8 bases, with 8 bases between them. In germline, CDR1 is LNHNV, CDR2 YYDKDF (reference sequence). The CDR3, as DNA: TGTGCCACCAGCAGAGGGGATGGGGAAAAACTGTTTTTT. Its translation is CATSRGDGEKLFF.

The chain combines TRBV10-2 with TRBJ1-5; weak D call: TRBD1 (6 bases). Germline assignment: CDR1 WSHSY and CDR2 SAAADI. The length of the CDR3 is 16 residues. V gave up 0 bases and J gave up 4 bases, with 13 bases separating them. The CDR3 bases are TGCGCCAGCAGTGAGTCCCCAGGGGTTGATAATCAGCCCCAGCATTTT. As protein: CASSESPGVDNQPQHF.

The chain joins TRBV5-5 to TRBJ1-5; D is ambiguous. The ends were cut back, 3 bases at V and 0 bases at J, with 7 bases in the middle. The CDR3 covers 14 residues. Per the germline V gene, CDR1 is SGHKS and CDR2 is YYEKEE (reference sequence). The CDR3 DNA is TGTGCCAGCAGCTCGCATGATAGCAATCAGCCCCAGCATTTT. This translates into CASSSHDSNQPQHF. Drawing the rest from reference TRBV5-5 and TRBJ1-5, the complete variable domain is DAGVTQSPTHLIKTRGQQVTLRCSPISGHKSVSWYQQVLGQGPQFIFQYYEKEERGRGNFPDRFSARQFPNYSSELNVNALLLGDSALYLCASSSHDSNQPQHFGDGTRLSIL.

At least ten counts were recorded for this clonotype. V gene TRBV5-1 combines with J gene TRBJ1-5; D call uncertain. From germline, CDR1 is SGHRS and CDR2 YFSETQ. CDR3 length: 12 amino acids. The V and J ends lost 3 bases and 5 bases respectively, with 6 bases between them. CDR3 sequence (DNA): TGCGCCAGCAGCTCCCAGGATCAGCCCCAGCATTTT. This translates into CASSSQDQPQHF.

The chain uses TRBV5-1 and TRBJ2-2, with 9 bases identical to TRBD2. The V gene's germline CDR1 is SGHRS and CDR2 YFSETQ. V trimming: 4 bases; J trimming: 3 bases; junction bases outside the gene matches: 7. The CDR3 sequence is 16 residues long. The CDR3 nucleotides are TGCGCCAGCAGCCCCCGGTTAGCGGGAGACACCGGGGAGCTGTTTTTT. It codes for CASSPRLAGDTGELFF.

The CDR3 bases are TGCAGTGCTAGAGATGGCGGACAGGGGTCGTACGAGCAGTACTTC. It encodes CSARDGGQGSYEQYF. V usage is TRBV20-1 and J usage is TRBJ2-7; 9 bases line up with TRBD1. This CDR3 is 15 amino acids long. Germline V gives CDR1 DFQATT, CDR2 SNEGSKA (reference sequence). V shed 0 bases, J shed 4 bases, and the junction held 7 bases outside the gene matches.

This clonotype has just a few counts. CDR3 coding DNA: TGTGCCAGCAGTTCTGGACAGGGGAGGGACTATGGCTACACCTTC. It translates to CASSSGQGRDYGYTF. The chain joins TRBV6-5 to TRBJ1-2; TRBD1 matches 9 bases. The CDR3 consists of 15 residues. V gave up 4 bases and J gave up 3 bases; unmatched junction bases: 6. Germline values: CDR1 MNHEY, CDR2 SVGAGI.

This chain links TRBV24-1 with TRBJ2-1; 8 bases map to TRBD1. Germline V gene sequence: CDR1 KGHDR, CDR2 SFDVKD. The CDR3 is 14 residues long. J was trimmed by 6 bases and V by 4 bases; bases with no gene match: 4. CDR3 amino acids: CATSETGGGNEQFF. CDR3 DNA: TGTGCCACCAGTGAAACAGGGGGTGGCAATGAGCAGTTCTTC.

This clonotype was observed many times. The chain joins TRBV3-1 to TRBJ2-2; possibly TRBD2 for D (5 bases). Trimming pared 4 bases from V and 4 bases from J, leaving 22 bases between. The CDR3 length is 18 residues. CDR1 LGHDT and CDR2 YNNKEL come from the germline V gene (reference sequence). The CDR3 loop is CASSLPGWERRRTGELFF. In DNA, the CDR3 is TGTGCCAGCAGCCTACCGGGGTGGGAGCGGCGTCGCACCGGGGAGCTGTTTTTT. Based on the CDR3 plus reference TRBV3-1 and TRBJ2-2, the full variable domain is DTAVSQTPKYLVTQMGNDKSIKCEQNLGHDTMYWYKQDSKKFLKIMFSYNNKELIINETVPNRFSPKSPDKAHLNLHINSLELGDSAVYFCASSLPGWERRRTGELFFGEGSRLTVL.

This clonotype was recorded a few times. The V call is TRBV3-1, the J call TRBJ2-7; unclear D gene. Trimming took 0 bases from V and 5 from J, leaving 14 bases between them. The CDR3 runs to 15 residues. Per germline, CDR1 LGHDT and CDR2 YNNKEL (reference sequence). In DNA form, the CDR3 reads TGTGCCAGCAGCCAAGACCCCGGTCACTCGGACGAGCAGTACTTC. Protein: CASSQDPGHSDEQYF.

At least ten counts were recorded for this clonotype. This rearrangement joins TRBV2 to TRBJ1-4, with D unresolved. The germline V gene encodes CDR1 SNHLY and CDR2 FYNNEI. Trimming took 6 bases from V and 8 from J, leaving 13 bases between them. CDR3 length equals 13 residues. The CDR3 sequence: CASSARTGEKLFF. DNA for the CDR3: TGTGCCAGCAGCGCCCGGACGGGCGAAAAACTGTTTTTT.

At least ten counts were recorded for this clonotype. The chain has TRBV14 and TRBJ1-1; no reliable D call. V shed 0 bases and J shed 8 bases, with 10 bases lying between them. The CDR3 is 13 residues long. Germline CDR1 reads SGHDN; CDR2 reads FVKESK. The CDR3 spells CASSQERTAEAFF. The CDR3 bases are TGTGCCAGCAGCCAAGAAAGAACAGCCGAAGCTTTCTTT.

The V and J genes are TRBV12-3 or TRBV12-4 and TRBJ1-2; TRBD1 aligns across 7 bases. Trimming took 2 bases from V and 4 from J; bases not matched to a gene: 7. CDR3 size: 15 residues. As DNA, the CDR3 is TGTGCCAGCAGTTTAACAGGGGTCGGACTCTATGGCTACACCTTC. Translation: CASSLTGVGLYGYTF.

This clonotype was seen only a few times. V usage is TRBV28 and J usage is TRBJ2-3; D is uncertain. The CDR3 loop spans 16 amino acids. V was pared by 3 bases and J by 6 bases, with 19 bases between. The germline V gene has CDR1 MDHEN and CDR2 SYDVKM. CDR3 in DNA: TGTGCCAGCAGTTTTCCCCGGACGGGTCACGGCGATACGCAGTATTTT. As protein: CASSFPRTGHGDTQYF.

This chain links TRBV7-9 with TRBJ1-1; maybe TRBD1 (6 bases). The CDR3 length is 15 residues. CDR1 is SEHNR and CDR2 is FQNEAQ in the germline V gene (reference sequence). V lost 6 bases and J 1 base, leaving 15 bases between the germline ends. The CDR3 region is CASSPQGLTNTEAFF. CDR3 nucleotide sequence: TGTGCCAGCAGTCCACAGGGCCTTACGAACACTGAAGCTTTCTTT.